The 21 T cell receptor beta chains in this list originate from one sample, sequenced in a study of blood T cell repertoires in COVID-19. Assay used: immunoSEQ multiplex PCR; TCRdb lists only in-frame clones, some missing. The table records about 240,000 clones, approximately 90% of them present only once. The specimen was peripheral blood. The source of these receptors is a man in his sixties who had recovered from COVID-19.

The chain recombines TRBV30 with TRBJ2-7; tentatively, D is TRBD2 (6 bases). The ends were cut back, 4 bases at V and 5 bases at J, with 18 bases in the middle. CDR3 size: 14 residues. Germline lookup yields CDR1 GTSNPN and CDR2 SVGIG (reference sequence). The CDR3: CAWTPGSTGDEQYF. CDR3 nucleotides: TGTGCCTGGACCCCCGGATCTACGGGGGACGAGCAGTACTTC.

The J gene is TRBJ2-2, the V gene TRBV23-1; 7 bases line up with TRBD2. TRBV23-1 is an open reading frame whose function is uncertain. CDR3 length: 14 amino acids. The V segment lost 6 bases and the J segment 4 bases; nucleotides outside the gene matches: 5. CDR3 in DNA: TGCGCCAGCAGCTCTCAGCGGGGCACCGGGGAGCTGTTTTTT. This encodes CASSSQRGTGELFF.

The DNA for the CDR3 is TGTGCCATCAGTGAGCCCAGGCAGGGGACTGAAGCTTTCTTT. Its protein is CAISEPRQGTEAFF. V and J are TRBV10-3 and TRBJ1-1, with a weak D call TRBD1 (6 bases). Germline V gene data show CDR1 as ENHRY and CDR2 as SYGVKD. V dropped 2 bases and J dropped 5 bases, with 12 bases sitting between them. There are 14 residues in the CDR3.

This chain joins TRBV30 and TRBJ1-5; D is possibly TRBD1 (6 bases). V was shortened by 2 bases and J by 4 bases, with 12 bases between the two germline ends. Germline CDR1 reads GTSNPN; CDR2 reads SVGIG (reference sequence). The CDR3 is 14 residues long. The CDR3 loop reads CAWSKTGANQPQHF. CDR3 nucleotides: TGTGCCTGGAGTAAGACAGGCGCTAATCAGCCCCAGCATTTT.

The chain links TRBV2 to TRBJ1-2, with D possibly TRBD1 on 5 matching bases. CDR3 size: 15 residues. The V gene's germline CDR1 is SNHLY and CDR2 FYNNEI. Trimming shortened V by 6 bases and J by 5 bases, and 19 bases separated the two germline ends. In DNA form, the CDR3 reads TGTGCCAGCAGCGACCTAAGACAGAGTAGGTATGGCTACACCTTC. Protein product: CASSDLRQSRYGYTF. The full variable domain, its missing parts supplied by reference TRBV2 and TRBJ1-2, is EPEVTQTPSHQVTQMGQEVILRCVPISNHLYFYWYRQILGQKVEFLVSFYNNEISEKSEIFDDQFSVERPDGSNFTLKIRSTKLEDSAMYFCASSDLRQSRYGYTFGSGTRLTVV.

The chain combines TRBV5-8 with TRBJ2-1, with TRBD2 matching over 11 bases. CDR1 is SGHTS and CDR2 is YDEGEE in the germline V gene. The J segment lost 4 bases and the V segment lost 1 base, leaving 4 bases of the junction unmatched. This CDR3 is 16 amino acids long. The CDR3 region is CASSLFSGGAYNEQFF. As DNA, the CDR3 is TGTGCCAGCAGCTTGTTTAGCGGGGGGGCGTACAATGAGCAGTTCTTC.

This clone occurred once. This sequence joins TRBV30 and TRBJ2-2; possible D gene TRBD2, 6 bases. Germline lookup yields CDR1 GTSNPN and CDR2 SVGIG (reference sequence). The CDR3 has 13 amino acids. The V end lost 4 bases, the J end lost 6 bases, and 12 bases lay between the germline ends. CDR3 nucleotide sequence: TGTGCCTGGACAGTAGGACTACCCGGGGAGCTGTTTTTT. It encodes CAWTVGLPGELFF.

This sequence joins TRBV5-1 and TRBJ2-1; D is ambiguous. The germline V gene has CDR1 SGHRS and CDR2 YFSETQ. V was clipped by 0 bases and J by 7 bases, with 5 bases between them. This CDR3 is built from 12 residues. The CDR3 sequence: CASSLGQNEQFF. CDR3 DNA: TGCGCCAGCAGCTTGGGGCAAAATGAGCAGTTCTTC.

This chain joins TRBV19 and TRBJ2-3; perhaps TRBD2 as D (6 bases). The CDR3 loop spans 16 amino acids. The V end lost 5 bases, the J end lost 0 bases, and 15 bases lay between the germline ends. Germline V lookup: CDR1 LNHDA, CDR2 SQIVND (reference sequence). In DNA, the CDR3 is TGTGCCAGTAGTCCGGGCCGGGCGGGGAGCACAGATACGCAGTATTTT. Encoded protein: CASSPGRAGSTDTQYF. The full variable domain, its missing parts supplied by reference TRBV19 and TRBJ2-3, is DGGITQSPKYLFRKEGQNVTLSCEQNLNHDAMYWYRQDPGQGLRLIYYSQIVNDFQKGDIAEGYSVSREKKESFPLTVTSAQKNPTAFYLCASSPGRAGSTDTQYFGPGTRLTVL.

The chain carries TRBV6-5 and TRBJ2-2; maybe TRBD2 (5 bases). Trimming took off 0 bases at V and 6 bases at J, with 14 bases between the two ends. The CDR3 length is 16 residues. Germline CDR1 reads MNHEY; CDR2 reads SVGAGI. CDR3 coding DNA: TGTGCCAGCAGTTACTCCCCTAGCATAGTGCCCGGGGAGCTGTTTTTT. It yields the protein CASSYSPSIVPGELFF.

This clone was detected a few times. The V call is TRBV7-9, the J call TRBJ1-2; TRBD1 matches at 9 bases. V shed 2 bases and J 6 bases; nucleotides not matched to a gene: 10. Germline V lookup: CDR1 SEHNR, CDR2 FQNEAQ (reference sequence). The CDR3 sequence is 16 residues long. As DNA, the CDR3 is TGTGCCAGCAGCTTATCCCCGGGACAGGGCGGCGATGGCTACACCTTC. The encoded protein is CASSLSPGQGGDGYTF.

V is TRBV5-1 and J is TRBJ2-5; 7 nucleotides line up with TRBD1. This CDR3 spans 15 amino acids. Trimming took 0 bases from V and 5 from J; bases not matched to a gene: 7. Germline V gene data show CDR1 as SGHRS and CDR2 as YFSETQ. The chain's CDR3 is CASSLAGQEWETQYF. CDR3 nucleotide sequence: TGCGCCAGCAGCTTGGCAGGACAGGAATGGGAGACCCAGTACTTC. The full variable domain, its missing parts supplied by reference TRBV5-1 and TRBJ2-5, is KAGVTQTPRYLIKTRGQQVTLSCSPISGHRSVSWYQQTPGQGLQFLFEYFSETQRNKGNFPGRFSGRQFSNSRSEMNVSTLELGDSALYLCASSLAGQEWETQYFGPGTRLLVL.

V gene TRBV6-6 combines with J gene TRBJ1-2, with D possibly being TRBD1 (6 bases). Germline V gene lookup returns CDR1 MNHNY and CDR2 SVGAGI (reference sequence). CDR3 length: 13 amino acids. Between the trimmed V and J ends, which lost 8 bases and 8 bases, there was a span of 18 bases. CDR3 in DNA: TGTGCCAGCGTCCCTCGGGGGGCGAGGGGCTACACCTTC. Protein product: CASVPRGARGYTF.

This CDR3 reads CAWTFGGLPYEQYF. The CDR3 coding sequence is TGTGCCTGGACCTTCGGGGGGCTACCCTACGAGCAGTACTTC. The V call is TRBV30, the J call TRBJ2-7, with TRBD2 as a possible D gene (7 bases). V was clipped by 4 bases and J by 2 bases, with 15 bases between them. This CDR3 contains 14 residues. Germline V gene lookup returns CDR1 GTSNPN and CDR2 SVGIG (reference sequence).

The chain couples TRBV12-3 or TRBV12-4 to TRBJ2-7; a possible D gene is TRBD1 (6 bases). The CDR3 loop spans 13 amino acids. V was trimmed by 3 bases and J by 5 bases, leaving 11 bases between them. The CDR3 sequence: CASSFQGCHEQYF. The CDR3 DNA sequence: TGTGCCAGCAGTTTTCAGGGGTGCCACGAGCAGTACTTC.

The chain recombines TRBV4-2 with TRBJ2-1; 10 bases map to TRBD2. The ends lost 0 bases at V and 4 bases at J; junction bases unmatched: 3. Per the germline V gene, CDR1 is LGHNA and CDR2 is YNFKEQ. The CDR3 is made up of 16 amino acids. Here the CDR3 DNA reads TGTGCCAGCAGCCAAGATTATAGCGGGGGGTACAATGAGCAGTTCTTC. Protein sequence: CASSQDYSGGYNEQFF.

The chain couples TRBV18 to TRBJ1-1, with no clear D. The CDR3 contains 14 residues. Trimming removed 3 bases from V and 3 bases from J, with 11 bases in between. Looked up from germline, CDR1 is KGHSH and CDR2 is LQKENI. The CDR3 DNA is TGTGCCAGCTCACCGAGGCAGGAGGACACTGAAGCTTTCTTT. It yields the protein CASSPRQEDTEAFF.

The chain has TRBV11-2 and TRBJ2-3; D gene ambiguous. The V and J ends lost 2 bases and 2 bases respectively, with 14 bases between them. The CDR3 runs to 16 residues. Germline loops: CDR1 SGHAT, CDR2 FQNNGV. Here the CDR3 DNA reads TGTGCCAGCAGCTTACGTATGACACGGTACACAGATACGCAGTATTTT. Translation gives CASSLRMTRYTDTQYF.

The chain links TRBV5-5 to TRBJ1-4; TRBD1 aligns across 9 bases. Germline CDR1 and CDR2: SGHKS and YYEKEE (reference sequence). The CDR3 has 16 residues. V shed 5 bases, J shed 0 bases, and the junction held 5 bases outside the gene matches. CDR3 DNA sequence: TGTGCCAGCAGACAGGGGGCTATTGCAACTAATGAAAAACTGTTTTTT. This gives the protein CASRQGAIATNEKLFF.

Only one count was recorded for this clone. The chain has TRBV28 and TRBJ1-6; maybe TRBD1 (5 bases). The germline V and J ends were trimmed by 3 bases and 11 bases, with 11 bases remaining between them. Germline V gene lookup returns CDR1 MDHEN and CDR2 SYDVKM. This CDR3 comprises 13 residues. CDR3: CASSFNRQPPLHF. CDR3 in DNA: TGTGCCAGCAGTTTCAACAGGCAACCACCCCTCCACTTT.

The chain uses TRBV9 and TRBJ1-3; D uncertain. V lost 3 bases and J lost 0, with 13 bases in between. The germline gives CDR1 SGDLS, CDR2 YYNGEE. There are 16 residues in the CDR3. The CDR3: CASSASGGNSGNTIYF. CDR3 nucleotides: TGTGCCAGCAGCGCCTCCGGAGGAAACTCTGGAAACACCATATATTTT.